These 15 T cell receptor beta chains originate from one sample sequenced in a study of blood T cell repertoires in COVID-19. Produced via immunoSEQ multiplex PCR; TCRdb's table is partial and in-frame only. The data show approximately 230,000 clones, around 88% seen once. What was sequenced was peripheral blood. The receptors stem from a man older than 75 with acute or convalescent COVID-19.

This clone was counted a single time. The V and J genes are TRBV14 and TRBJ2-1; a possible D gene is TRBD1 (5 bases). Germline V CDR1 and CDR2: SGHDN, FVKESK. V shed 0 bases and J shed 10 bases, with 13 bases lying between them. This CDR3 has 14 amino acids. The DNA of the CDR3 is TGTGCCAGCAGCCAAGATCAAACACAGGACGAGCAGTTCTTC. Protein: CASSQDQTQDEQFF.

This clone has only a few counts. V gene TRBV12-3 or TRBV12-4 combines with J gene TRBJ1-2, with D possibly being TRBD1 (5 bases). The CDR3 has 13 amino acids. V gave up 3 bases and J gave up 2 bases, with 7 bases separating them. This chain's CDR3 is CASSFDRNYGYTF. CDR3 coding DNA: TGTGCCAGCAGTTTCGACAGAAACTATGGCTACACCTTC.

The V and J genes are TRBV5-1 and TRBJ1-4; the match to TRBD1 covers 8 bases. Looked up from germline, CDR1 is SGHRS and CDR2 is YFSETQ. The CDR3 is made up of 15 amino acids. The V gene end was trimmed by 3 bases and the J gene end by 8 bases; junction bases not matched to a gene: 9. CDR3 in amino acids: CASSWAGGQAEKLFF. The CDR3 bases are TGCGCCAGCAGCTGGGCAGGGGGACAGGCCGAAAAACTGTTTTTT.

CDR3 sequence: CASSTGTSYNSPLHF. Here the CDR3 DNA reads TGTGCCAGTAGTACCGGGACAAGCTATAATTCACCCCTCCACTTT. This chain connects TRBV19 to TRBJ1-6, with D possibly being TRBD1 (6 bases). Trimming removed 4 bases from V and 3 bases from J, with 10 bases in between. CDR3 length equals 15 residues. Looked up from germline, CDR1 is LNHDA and CDR2 is SQIVND (reference sequence).

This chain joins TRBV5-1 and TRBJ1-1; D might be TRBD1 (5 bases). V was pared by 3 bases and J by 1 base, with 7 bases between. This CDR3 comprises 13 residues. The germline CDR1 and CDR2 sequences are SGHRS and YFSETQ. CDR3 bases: TGCGCCAGCAGCTCACAGGAGAACACTGAAGCTTTCTTT. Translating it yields CASSSQENTEAFF. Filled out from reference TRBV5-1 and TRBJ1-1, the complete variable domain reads KAGVTQTPRYLIKTRGQQVTLSCSPISGHRSVSWYQQTPGQGLQFLFEYFSETQRNKGNFPGRFSGRQFSNSRSEMNVSTLELGDSALYLCASSSQENTEAFFGQGTRLTVV.

CDR3 in amino acids: CASSQDLSLAGRGNEQFF. The CDR3 bases are TGTGCCAGCAGCCAAGATCTAAGTCTAGCGGGAAGGGGTAATGAGCAGTTCTTC. This chain uses TRBV4-2 with TRBJ2-1; TRBD2 matches at 9 bases. The germline V gene has CDR1 LGHNA and CDR2 YNFKEQ. CDR3 length equals 18 residues. V shed 0 bases and J 7 bases; nucleotides not matched to a gene: 13.

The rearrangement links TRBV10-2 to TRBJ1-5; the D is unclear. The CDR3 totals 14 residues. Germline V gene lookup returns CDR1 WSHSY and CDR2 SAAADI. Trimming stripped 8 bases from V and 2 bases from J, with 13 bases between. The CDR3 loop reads CASQERGGNQPQHF. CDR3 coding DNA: TGCGCCAGCCAAGAGCGGGGAGGCAATCAGCCCCAGCATTTT.

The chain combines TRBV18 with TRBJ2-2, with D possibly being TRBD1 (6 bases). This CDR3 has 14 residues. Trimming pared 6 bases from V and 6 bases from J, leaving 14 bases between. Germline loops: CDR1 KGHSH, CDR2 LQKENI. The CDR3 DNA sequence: TGTGCCAGCTCCCCTCAGGGGATGCCCGGGGAGCTGTTTTTT. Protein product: CASSPQGMPGELFF.

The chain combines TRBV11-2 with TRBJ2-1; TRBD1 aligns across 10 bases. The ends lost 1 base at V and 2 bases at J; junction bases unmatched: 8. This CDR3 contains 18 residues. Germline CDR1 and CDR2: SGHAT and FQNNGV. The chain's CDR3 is CASSLVTGGVPPYNEQFF. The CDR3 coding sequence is TGTGCCAGCAGCTTAGTGACAGGGGGCGTCCCCCCCTACAATGAGCAGTTCTTC.

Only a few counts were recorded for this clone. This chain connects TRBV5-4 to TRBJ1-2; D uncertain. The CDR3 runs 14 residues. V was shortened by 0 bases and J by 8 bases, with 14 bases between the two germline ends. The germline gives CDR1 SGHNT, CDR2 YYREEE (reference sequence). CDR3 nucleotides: TGTGCCAGCAGCTTGGTTACAACCGAACGCGGCTACACCTTC. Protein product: CASSLVTTERGYTF.

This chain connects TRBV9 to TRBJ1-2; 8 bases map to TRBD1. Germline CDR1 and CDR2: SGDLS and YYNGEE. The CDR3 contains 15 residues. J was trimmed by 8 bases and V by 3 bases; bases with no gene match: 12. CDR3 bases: TGTGCCAGCAGCGCGGGAGGACAGGGCTGGAGGGGCTACACCTTC. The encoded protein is CASSAGGQGWRGYTF.

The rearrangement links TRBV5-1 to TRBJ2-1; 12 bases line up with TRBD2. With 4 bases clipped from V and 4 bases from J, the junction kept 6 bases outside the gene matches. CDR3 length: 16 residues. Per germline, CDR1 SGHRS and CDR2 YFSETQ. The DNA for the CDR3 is TGCGCCAGCAGCGCCCCGGGACTAGCGGGTTACAATGAGCAGTTCTTC. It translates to CASSAPGLAGYNEQFF.

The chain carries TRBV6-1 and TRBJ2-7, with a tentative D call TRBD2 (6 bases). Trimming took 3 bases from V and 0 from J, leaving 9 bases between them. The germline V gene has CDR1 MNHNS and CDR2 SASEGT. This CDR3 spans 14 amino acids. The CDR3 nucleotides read TGTGCCAGCAGTGATGGCGGGGCCTCCTACGAGCAGTACTTC. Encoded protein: CASSDGGASYEQYF.

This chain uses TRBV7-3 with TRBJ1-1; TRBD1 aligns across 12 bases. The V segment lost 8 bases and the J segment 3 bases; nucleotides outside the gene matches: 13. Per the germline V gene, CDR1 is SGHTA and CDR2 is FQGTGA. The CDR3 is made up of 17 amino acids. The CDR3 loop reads CASARGTGGARDTEAFF. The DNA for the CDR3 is TGTGCCAGCGCGAGAGGGACAGGGGGCGCCCGGGACACTGAAGCTTTCTTT. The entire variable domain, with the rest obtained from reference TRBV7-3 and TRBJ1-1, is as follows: GAGVSQTPSNKVTEKGKYVELRCDPISGHTALYWYRQSLGQGPEFLIYFQGTGAADDSGLPNDRFFAVRPEGSVSTLKIQRTERGDSAVYLCASARGTGGARDTEAFFGQGTRLTVV.

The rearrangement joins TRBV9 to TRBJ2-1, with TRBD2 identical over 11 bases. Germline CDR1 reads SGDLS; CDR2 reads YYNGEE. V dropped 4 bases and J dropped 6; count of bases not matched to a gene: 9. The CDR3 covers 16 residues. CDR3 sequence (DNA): TGTGCCAGCAGCTTAGAGGTCCTAGCGGGAGGCAATGAGCAGTTCTTC. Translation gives CASSLEVLAGGNEQFF.